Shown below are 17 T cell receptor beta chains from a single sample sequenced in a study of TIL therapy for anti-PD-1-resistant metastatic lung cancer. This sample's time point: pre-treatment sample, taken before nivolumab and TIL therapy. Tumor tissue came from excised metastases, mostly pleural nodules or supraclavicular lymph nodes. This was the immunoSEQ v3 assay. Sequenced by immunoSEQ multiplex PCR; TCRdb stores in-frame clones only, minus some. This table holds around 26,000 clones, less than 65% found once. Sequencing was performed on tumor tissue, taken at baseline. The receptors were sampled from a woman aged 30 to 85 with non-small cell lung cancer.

CDR3 sequence reads: CASRVSPLHF. DNA for the CDR3: TGTGCCAGCAGGGTTTCACCCCTCCACTTT. The chain couples TRBV28 to TRBJ1-6; D uncertain. The CDR3 spans 10 residues. V lost 6 bases, J lost 9 bases, and 3 bases lay in between. In germline, CDR1 is MDHEN, CDR2 SYDVKM. Full variable domain (outside the CDR3, taken from reference TRBV28 and TRBJ1-6): DVKVTQSSRYLVKRTGEKVFLECVQDMDHENMFWYRQDPGLGLRLIYFSYDVKMKEKGDIPEGYSVSREKKERFSLILESASTNQTSMYLCASRVSPLHFGNGTRLTVT.

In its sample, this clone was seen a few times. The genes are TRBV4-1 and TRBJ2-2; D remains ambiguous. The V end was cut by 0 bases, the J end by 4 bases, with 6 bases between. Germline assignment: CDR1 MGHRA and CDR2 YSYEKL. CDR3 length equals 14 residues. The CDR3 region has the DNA TGCGCCAGCAGCCAAGATGGGGTCACCGGGGAGCTGTTTTTT. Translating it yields CASSQDGVTGELFF.

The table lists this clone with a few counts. The CDR3 nucleotides are TGTGCCAGCAGCCAGAATAGGGACAGTCCCTATGGCTACACCTTC. Translation: CASSQNRDSPYGYTF. The rearrangement joins TRBV14 to TRBJ1-2, with 7 bases identical to TRBD1. CDR1 and CDR2 (germline): SGHDN, FVKESK. Unmatched junction bases numbered 8, after V lost 3 bases and J lost 4 bases. The CDR3 totals 15 residues.

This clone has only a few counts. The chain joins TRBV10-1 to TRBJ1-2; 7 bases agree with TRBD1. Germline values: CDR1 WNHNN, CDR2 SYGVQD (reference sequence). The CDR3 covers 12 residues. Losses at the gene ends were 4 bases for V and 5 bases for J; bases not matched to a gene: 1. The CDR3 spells CASSGQGYGYTF. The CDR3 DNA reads TGCGCCAGCAGTGGACAGGGTTATGGCTACACCTTC.

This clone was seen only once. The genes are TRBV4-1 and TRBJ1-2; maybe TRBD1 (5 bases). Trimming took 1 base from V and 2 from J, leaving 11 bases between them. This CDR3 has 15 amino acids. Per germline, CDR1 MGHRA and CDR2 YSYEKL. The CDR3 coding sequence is TGCGCCAGCAGCCAAGCTCCGGGGGAGAACTATGGCTACACCTTC. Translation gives CASSQAPGENYGYTF.

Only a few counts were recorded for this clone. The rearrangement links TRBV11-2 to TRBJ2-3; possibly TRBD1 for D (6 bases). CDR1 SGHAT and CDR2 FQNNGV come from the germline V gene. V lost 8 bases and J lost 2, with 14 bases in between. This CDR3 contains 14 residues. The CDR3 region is CASSTGLTTDTQYF. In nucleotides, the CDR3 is TGTGCCAGCTCTACAGGGTTAACCACAGATACGCAGTATTTT.

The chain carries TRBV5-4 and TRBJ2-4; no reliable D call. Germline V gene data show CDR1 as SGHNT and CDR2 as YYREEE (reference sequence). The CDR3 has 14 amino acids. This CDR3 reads CAAACGIAKNIQYF. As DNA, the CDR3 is TGTGCAGCAGCTTGTGGGATAGCCAAAAACATTCAGTACTTC.

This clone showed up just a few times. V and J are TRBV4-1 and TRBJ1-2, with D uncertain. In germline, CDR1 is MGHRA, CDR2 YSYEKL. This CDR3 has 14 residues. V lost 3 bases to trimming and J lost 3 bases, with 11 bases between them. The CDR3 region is CASSQALADYGYTF. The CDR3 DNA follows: TGCGCCAGCAGCCAGGCCCTGGCGGACTATGGCTACACCTTC.

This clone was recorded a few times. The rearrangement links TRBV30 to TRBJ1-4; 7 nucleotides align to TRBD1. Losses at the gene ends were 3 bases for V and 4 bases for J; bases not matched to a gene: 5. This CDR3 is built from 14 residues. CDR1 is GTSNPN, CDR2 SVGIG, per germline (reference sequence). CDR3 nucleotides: TGTGCCTGGAGAATACAGGGGAGTAATGAAAAACTGTTTTTT. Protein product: CAWRIQGSNEKLFF.

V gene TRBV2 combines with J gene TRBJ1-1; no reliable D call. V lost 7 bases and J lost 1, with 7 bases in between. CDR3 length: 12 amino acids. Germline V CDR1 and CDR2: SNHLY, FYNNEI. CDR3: CASNLENTEAFF. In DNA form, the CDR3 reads TGTGCCAGCAACCTAGAGAACACTGAAGCTTTCTTT.

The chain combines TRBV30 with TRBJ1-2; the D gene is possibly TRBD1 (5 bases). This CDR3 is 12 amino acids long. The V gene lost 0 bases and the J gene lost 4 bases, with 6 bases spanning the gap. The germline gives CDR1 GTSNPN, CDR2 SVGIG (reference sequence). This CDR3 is CAWSVTAYGYTF. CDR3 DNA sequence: TGTGCCTGGAGTGTGACAGCCTATGGCTACACCTTC.

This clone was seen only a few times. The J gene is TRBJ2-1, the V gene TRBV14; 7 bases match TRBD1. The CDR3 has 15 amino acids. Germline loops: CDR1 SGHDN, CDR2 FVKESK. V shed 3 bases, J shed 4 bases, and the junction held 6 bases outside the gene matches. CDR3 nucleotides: TGTGCCAGCAGCCATCGACAGGGACCTTACAATGAGCAGTTCTTC. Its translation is CASSHRQGPYNEQFF. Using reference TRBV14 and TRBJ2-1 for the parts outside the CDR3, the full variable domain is EAGVTQFPSHSVIEKGQTVTLRCDPISGHDNLYWYRRVMGKEIKFLLHFVKESKQDESGMPNNRFLAERTGGTYSTLKVQPAELEDSGVYFCASSHRQGPYNEQFFGPGTRLTVL.

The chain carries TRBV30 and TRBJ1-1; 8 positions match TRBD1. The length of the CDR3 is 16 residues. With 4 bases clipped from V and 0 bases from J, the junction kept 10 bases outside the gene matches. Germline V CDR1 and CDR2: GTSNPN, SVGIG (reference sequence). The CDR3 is CAWKPGGGLLNTEAFF. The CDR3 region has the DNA TGTGCCTGGAAGCCAGGGGGCGGCCTATTGAACACTGAAGCTTTCTTT. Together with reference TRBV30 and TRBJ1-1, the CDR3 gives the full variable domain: SQTIHQWPATLVQPVGSPLSLECTVEGTSNPNLYWYRQAAGRGLQLLFYSVGIGQISSEVPQNLSASRPQDRQFILSSKKLLLSDSGFYLCAWKPGGGLLNTEAFFGQGTRLTVV.

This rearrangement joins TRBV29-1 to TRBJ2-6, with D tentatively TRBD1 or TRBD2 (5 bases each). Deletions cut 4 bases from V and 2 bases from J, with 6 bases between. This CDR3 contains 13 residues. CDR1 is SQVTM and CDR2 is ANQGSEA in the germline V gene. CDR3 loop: CSVGGAGANVLTF. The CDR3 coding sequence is TGCAGCGTTGGAGGGGCTGGGGCCAACGTCCTGACTTTC.

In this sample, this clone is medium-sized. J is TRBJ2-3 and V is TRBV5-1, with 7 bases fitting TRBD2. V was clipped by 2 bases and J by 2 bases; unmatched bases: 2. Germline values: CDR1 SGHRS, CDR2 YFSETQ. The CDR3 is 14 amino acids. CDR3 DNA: TGCGCCAGCAGCTTTGCGGGAGTCACAGATACGCAGTATTTT. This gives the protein CASSFAGVTDTQYF.

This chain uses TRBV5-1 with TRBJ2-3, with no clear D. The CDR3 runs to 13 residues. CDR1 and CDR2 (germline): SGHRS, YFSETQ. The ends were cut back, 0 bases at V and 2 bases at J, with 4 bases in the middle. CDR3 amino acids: CASSLGFTDTQYF. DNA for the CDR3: TGCGCCAGCAGCTTGGGGTTCACAGATACGCAGTATTTT.

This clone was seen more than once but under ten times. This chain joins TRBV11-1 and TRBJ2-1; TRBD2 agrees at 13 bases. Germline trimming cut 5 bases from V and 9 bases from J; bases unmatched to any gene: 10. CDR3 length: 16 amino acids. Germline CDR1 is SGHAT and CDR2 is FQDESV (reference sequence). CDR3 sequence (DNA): TGTGCCAGCAGCCCCCGACTAGCGGGAGGTCAGGGTGAGCAGTTCTTC. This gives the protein CASSPRLAGGQGEQFF.